Listed below are T cell receptor beta chains from one sample, sequenced in a study of T-cell memory formation after mild COVID-19. TCRdb re-analysed the 5' RACE reads in MiXCR, keeping a single row per CDR3 protein. Of a few hundred thousand distinct CDR3 sequences listed, 16% are singletons. The sample taken for sequencing was PBMCs or a T cell subset sorted from them (not recorded which). These receptors were collected from a young man who had mild COVID-19 (a few samples of this study predate the infection). Cell type and time point are not known. CDR3s include the opening cysteine and the closing phenylalanine or tryptophan. Fields, in order: CDR3 DNA, CDR3 protein, D gene, V gene, clone size, J gene. D genes are given only for firm matches. Rows may omit the clone size; those that give it use once, few, many or a size class.

TGTGCCAGCAGCTTAACTGTCGGCTCCTACAATGAGCAGTTCTTC CASSLTVGSYNEQFF . TRBV7-3 many TRBJ2-1
TGTGCCAGCAGTACGTCAGGGCCCTACGAGCAGTACTTC CASSTSGPYEQYF . TRBV12-3/TRBV12-4 . TRBJ2-7
TGTGCCAGCAGCCGGGGGGCGGGCAGGGCCAACGTCCTGACTTTC CASSRGAGRANVLTF . TRBV11-3 few TRBJ2-6
TGCAGCGTAGGGACGACTGGGGCCAACGTCCTGACTTTC CSVGTTGANVLTF . TRBV29-1 few TRBJ2-6
TGCGCCAGCAGCTTGGATTCCGGGACAGGATACTACTATGGCTACACCTTC CASSLDSGTGYYYGYTF TRBD1 TRBV5-1 few TRBJ1-2
TGTGCCATCAGTGGGGGCAGCCCTGAAGCTTTCTTT CAISGGSPEAFF . TRBV10-3 few TRBJ1-1
TGTGCCAGCAGTTCAGGGGGCTCGATTCGGCAGACCCAGTACTTC CASSSGGSIRQTQYF TRBD1 TRBV12-3/TRBV12-4 few TRBJ2-5
TGTGCCAGCAGCTTAGACCAAGTTAAGGGGGCCCTATCCTACAATGAGCAGTTCTTC CASSLDQVKGALSYNEQFF TRBD1 TRBV7-8 . TRBJ2-1
TGCGCCAGCAGCTTGGCCTCGACAGGGGGTGAAAAACTGTTTTTT CASSLASTGGEKLFF TRBD1 TRBV5-1 few TRBJ1-4
TGTGCCAGCAGCCTCCTCGGGACAGGCTACAATGAGCAGTTCTTC CASSLLGTGYNEQFF TRBD1 TRBV6-5 . TRBJ2-1
TGCAGCGTAAGATGGGGACAGGAGAAAAATTCACCCCTCCACTTT CSVRWGQEKNSPLHF TRBD1 TRBV29-1 few TRBJ1-6
TGTGCCAGCAGTTTCCCTAGCGGGGGATCGGAGACCCAGTACTTC CASSFPSGGSETQYF TRBD2 TRBV6-5 few TRBJ2-5
TGCAGTGCTCCAAAGGGGACAGCAACGTACGAGCAGTACTTC CSAPKGTATYEQYF TRBD1 TRBV20-1 . TRBJ2-7
TGTGCCAGCAGGGACGCTGGCTCCTACGAGCAGTACTTC CASRDAGSYEQYF . TRBV12-3/TRBV12-4 . TRBJ2-7
TGTGCCAGCAGTTACGTGAGCTACACTGAAGCTTTCTTT CASSYVSYTEAFF . TRBV6-5 few TRBJ1-1